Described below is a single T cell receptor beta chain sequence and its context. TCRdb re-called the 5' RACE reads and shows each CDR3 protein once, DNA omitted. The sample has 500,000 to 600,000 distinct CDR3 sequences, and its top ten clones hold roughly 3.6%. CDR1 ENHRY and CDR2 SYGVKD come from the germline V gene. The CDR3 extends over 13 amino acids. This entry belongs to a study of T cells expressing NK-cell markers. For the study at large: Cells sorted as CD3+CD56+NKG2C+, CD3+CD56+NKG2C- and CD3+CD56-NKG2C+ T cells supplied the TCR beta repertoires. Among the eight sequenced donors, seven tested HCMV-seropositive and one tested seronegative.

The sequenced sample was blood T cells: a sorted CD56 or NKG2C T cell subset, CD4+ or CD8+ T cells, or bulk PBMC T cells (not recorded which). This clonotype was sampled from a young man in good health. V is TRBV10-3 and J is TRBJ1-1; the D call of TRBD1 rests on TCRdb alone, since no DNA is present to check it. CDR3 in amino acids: CAIRVTLGTEAFF.